Given below is one T cell receptor beta chain in context. The antigen remains undetermined. Here immunoSEQ multiplex PCR was the method, and the copy in TCRdb shows in-frame clones only, minus some. This table has under 150,000 clones, around 88% appearing once. No infections or other immune events were documented during collection. The sample comes from a study of identifying expanded T cells in peripheral blood. General observations from the study: Variance in clone template counts between two-week samples significantly increased with total template count across all healthy donors.

CDR1 is LNHDA and CDR2 is SQIVND in the germline V gene (reference sequence). The CDR3 has 14 residues. V dropped 7 bases and J dropped 0 bases, with 13 bases sitting between them. V gene TRBV19 combines with J gene TRBJ2-7, with D perhaps matching TRBD2 (6 bases). This TCR was recovered from a person aged 18 to 69 in good health. Input material: blood. DNA for the CDR3: TGTGCCAGTAAAGGGTCGGACTACTCCTACGAGCAGTACTTC. Protein product: CASKGSDYSYEQYF.